This TCR beta chain is from a study of technical replicates of blood from a handful of donors. Data came from immunoSEQ multiplex PCR; TCRdb stores just in-frame clones and leaves some out. The repertoire holds about 16,000 clones, around nine tenths seen once, with about 12% in the top ten. Only one count was recorded for this clone. Source material: PBMCs. This clonotype was sampled from a human donor in good health.

This CDR3 is CASSMAPSGRINEQYF. For the CDR3, the DNA is TGTGCCAGCAGCATGGCCCCTAGCGGGAGGATAAACGAGCAGTACTTC. The rearrangement uses TRBV7-3 and TRBJ2-7, with 11 bases aligning to TRBD2. The CDR3 spans 16 residues. Germline CDR1 reads SGHTA; CDR2 reads FQGTGA. V lost 5 bases to trimming and J lost 5 bases; unmatched junction nucleotides: 11.